Listed here are 24 T cell receptor beta chains from one sample, sequenced in a study of STAT5B mutations in CD4+ large granular lymphocyte leukemia. This table comes from immunoSEQ multiplex PCR, and its TCRdb copy is limited to in-frame clones, with some not included. The sample yields approximately 52,000 clones, around 70% seen once. Sequenced material: CD4+ T cells from blood buffy coats. The receptors here all came from a human donor in good health.

This sequence joins TRBV2 and TRBJ2-7; D perhaps matches TRBD1 (6 bases). The CDR3 consists of 19 residues. V was shortened by 5 bases and J by 5 bases, with 31 bases between the two germline ends. Germline CDR1 is SNHLY and CDR2 is FYNNEI. CDR3 amino acids: CASSPMSGLAGQLGDEQYF. CDR3 DNA sequence: TGTGCCAGCAGTCCTATGTCGGGTTTGGCCGGACAGCTTGGGGACGAGCAGTACTTC.

This chain uses TRBV4-2 with TRBJ1-1; D is undetermined. In germline, CDR1 is LGHNA, CDR2 YNFKEQ. The germline V and J ends were trimmed by 2 bases and 0 bases, with 10 bases remaining between them. The CDR3 is made up of 15 amino acids. In DNA, the CDR3 is TGTGCCAGCAGCCAACCCTCGGCAGTGAACACTGAAGCTTTCTTT. Translation: CASSQPSAVNTEAFF.

The chain links TRBV5-1 to TRBJ2-7, with D perhaps matching TRBD1 or TRBD2 (7 bases each). The germline V gene encodes CDR1 SGHRS and CDR2 YFSETQ. The CDR3 totals 15 residues. With 0 bases removed from V and 3 bases from J, the gap between germline ends came to 13 bases. Written as DNA, the CDR3 is TGCGCCAGCAGCTTGGACCAGGGGGGGATCTACGAGCAGTACGTC. Its translation: CASSLDQGGIYEQYV.

V usage is TRBV10-1 and J usage is TRBJ1-3; D remains ambiguous. The V gene lost 2 bases and the J gene lost 0 bases, with 17 bases spanning the gap. The CDR3 is made up of 18 amino acids. Germline loops: CDR1 WNHNN, CDR2 SYGVQD (reference sequence). CDR3 sequence (DNA): TGCGCCAGCAGTGAGGAGGCAGGAGATAGACACTCTGGAAACACCATATATTTT. Encoded protein: CASSEEAGDRHSGNTIYF.

J is TRBJ1-5 and V is TRBV2; D is ambiguous. Germline CDR1 SNHLY, CDR2 FYNNEI. The CDR3 runs 13 residues. The V end was cut by 7 bases, the J end by 3 bases, with 10 bases between. The CDR3 loop is CASTSVTNQPQHF. As DNA, the CDR3 is TGTGCCAGCACATCCGTCACCAATCAGCCCCAGCATTTT.

CDR3 residues: CASSIYEGAGYGYTF. Written as DNA, the CDR3 is TGTGCCAGTAGTATATACGAGGGGGCAGGCTATGGCTACACCTTC. The chain employs TRBV19 and TRBJ1-2; 7 bases fit TRBD1. The CDR3 sequence is 15 residues long. V shed 2 bases and J 4 bases; nucleotides not matched to a gene: 7. Per the germline V gene, CDR1 is LNHDA and CDR2 is SQIVND (reference sequence).

This chain uses TRBV28 with TRBJ2-5; 8 bases are shared with TRBD1. The length of the CDR3 is 14 residues. The ends lost 3 bases at V and 5 bases at J; junction bases unmatched: 5. Germline V lookup: CDR1 MDHEN, CDR2 SYDVKM. DNA for the CDR3: TGTGCCAGCAGTTTCCTCCAGGGGGCGGAGACCCAGTACTTC. Its protein is CASSFLQGAETQYF. The whole variable domain, filled in from reference TRBV28 and TRBJ2-5, reads DVKVTQSSRYLVKRTGEKVFLECVQDMDHENMFWYRQDPGLGLRLIYFSYDVKMKEKGDIPEGYSVSREKKERFSLILESASTNQTSMYLCASSFLQGAETQYFGPGTRLLVL.

V is TRBV2 and J is TRBJ1-5; 7 positions match TRBD1. The length of the CDR3 is 14 residues. J was trimmed by 4 bases and V by 4 bases; bases with no gene match: 4. Germline CDR1 reads SNHLY; CDR2 reads FYNNEI. The CDR3 DNA reads TGTGCCAGCAGTGGAGCAGGGGGAAATCAGCCCCAGCATTTT. Its translation: CASSGAGGNQPQHF.

This clone appeared a single time. The chain recombines TRBV6-5 with TRBJ1-6; no definite D call. The V gene's germline CDR1 is MNHEY and CDR2 SVGAGI. The CDR3 totals 13 residues. V lost 8 bases, J lost 7 bases, and 12 bases lay in between. The CDR3 nucleotides read TGTGCCAGCCTTCGGGTTCCCAATTCACCCCTCCACTTT. Translation gives CASLRVPNSPLHF.

This clone was counted a few times. V is TRBV28 and J is TRBJ1-6; unclear D gene. Germline lookup yields CDR1 MDHEN and CDR2 SYDVKM. The germline V and J ends were trimmed by 8 bases and 5 bases, with 10 bases remaining between them. This CDR3 region has 13 residues. CDR3 protein: CASGGRNNSPLHF. CDR3 DNA sequence: TGTGCCAGCGGTGGCAGGAATAATTCACCCCTCCACTTT.

V and J are TRBV18 and TRBJ2-1, with TRBD2 matching 9 bases. Trimming cost V 8 bases and J 8 bases; bases outside gene matches: 10. Germline CDR1 reads KGHSH; CDR2 reads LQKENI. This CDR3 contains 14 residues. The CDR3 reads CASGRGGAVDEQFF. For the CDR3, the DNA is TGTGCCAGCGGGCGGGGGGGCGCCGTCGATGAGCAGTTCTTC. The full variable domain, completed using reference TRBV18 and TRBJ2-1, is NAGVMQNPRHLVRRRGQEARLRCSPMKGHSHVYWYRQLPEEGLKFMVYLQKENIIDESGMPKERFSAEFPKEGPSILRIQQVVRGDSAAYFCASGRGGAVDEQFFGPGTRLTVL.

This clone was counted a few times. The rearrangement joins TRBV11-2 to TRBJ2-5; no clear D gene. CDR1 and CDR2 from the germline V gene are SGHAT and FQNNGV. Trimming took 2 bases from V and 4 from J, leaving 11 bases between them. The CDR3 consists of 14 residues. The DNA of the CDR3 is TGTGCCAGCAGCTTACTATACAATCGAGAGACCCAGTACTTC. Translating gives CASSLLYNRETQYF.

V is TRBV20-1 and J is TRBJ1-1, with a tentative D call TRBD1 (6 bases). V lost 2 bases and J 8 bases, leaving 9 bases between the germline ends. The CDR3 covers 11 residues. Looked up from germline, CDR1 is DFQATT and CDR2 is SNEGSKA (reference sequence). CDR3 in amino acids: CSARPGQEAFF. As DNA, the CDR3 is TGCAGTGCTAGACCCGGACAGGAAGCTTTCTTT.

V and J are TRBV2 and TRBJ2-3; no clear D. The CDR3 length is 12 residues. V was clipped by 6 bases and J by 4 bases, with 8 bases between them. The germline V gene has CDR1 SNHLY and CDR2 FYNNEI. The CDR3 nucleotides are TGTGCCAGCAGCCCCCAGTCAGATACGCAGTATTTT. As protein: CASSPQSDTQYF.

The chain is built from TRBV7-9 and TRBJ2-7; D could derive from TRBD1 or TRBD2 (5 bases each). Looked up from germline, CDR1 is SEHNR and CDR2 is FQNEAQ (reference sequence). The CDR3 spans 14 residues. Trimming took 0 bases from V and 2 from J, leaving 8 bases between them. CDR3 sequence reads: CASSLAGVTYEQYV. The CDR3 DNA is TGTGCCAGCAGCTTAGCGGGGGTGACCTACGAGCAGTACGTC.

The chain joins TRBV5-1 to TRBJ2-7; tentatively, D is TRBD1 or TRBD2 (5 bases each). The V end was cut by 0 bases, the J end by 0 bases, with 7 bases between. This CDR3 is built from 14 residues. Per germline, CDR1 SGHRS and CDR2 YFSETQ. Here the CDR3 reads CASSLAGSSYEQYV. As DNA, the CDR3 is TGCGCCAGCAGCTTGGCAGGGAGCTCCTACGAGCAGTACGTC.

V and J are TRBV27 and TRBJ1-6, with D tentatively TRBD1 (5 bases). The CDR3 loop spans 15 amino acids. V was pared by 6 bases and J by 6 bases, with 15 bases between. Per the germline V gene, CDR1 is MNHEY and CDR2 is SMNVEV (reference sequence). CDR3 nucleotides: TGTGCCAGCAGGGGAGGGGCTCTTGGTAATTCACCCCTCCACTTT. Encoded protein: CASRGGALGNSPLHF.

The gene calls are TRBV19 and TRBJ2-2, with D possibly TRBD1 on 5 matching bases. CDR3 size: 12 residues. Deletions cut 10 bases from V and 7 bases from J, with 13 bases between. Germline CDR1 reads LNHDA; CDR2 reads SQIVND (reference sequence). This CDR3 reads CATSQAIGELFF. The DNA of the CDR3 is TGTGCCACCTCACAGGCTATCGGGGAGCTGTTTTTT.

The J gene is TRBJ2-3, the V gene TRBV10-3; the D call may be TRBD1 or TRBD2 (5 bases each). Trimming took 2 bases from V and 3 from J, leaving 12 bases between them. The CDR3 length is 15 residues. Germline V CDR1 and CDR2: ENHRY, SYGVKD. The CDR3 DNA follows: TGTGCCATCAGTGAGGGTCCGGGGCGGACAGATACGCAGTATTTT. Its protein is CAISEGPGRTDTQYF.

This sequence joins TRBV2 and TRBJ2-5; 13 nucleotides agree with TRBD2. J was trimmed by 5 bases and V by 6 bases; bases with no gene match: 12. Germline lookup yields CDR1 SNHLY and CDR2 FYNNEI. This CDR3 spans 17 amino acids. Here the CDR3 reads CASSWTSGGPVGETQYF. CDR3 DNA sequence: TGTGCCAGCAGCTGGACTAGCGGGGGCCCCGTGGGCGAGACCCAGTACTTC.

The rearrangement uses TRBV15 and TRBJ2-3; D is unresolved. From germline, CDR1 is LNHNV and CDR2 YYDKDF (reference sequence). The CDR3 consists of 15 residues. Trimming pared 0 bases from V and 1 base from J, leaving 8 bases between. Here the CDR3 DNA reads TGTGCCACCAGCAGAGAATCCATAGGCACAGATACGCAGTATTTT. Translated, it gives CATSRESIGTDTQYF. Supplemented by reference TRBV15 and TRBJ2-3, the full variable domain reads DAMVIQNPRYQVTQFGKPVTLSCSQTLNHNVMYWYQQKSSQAPKLLFHYYDKDFNNEADTPDNFQSRRPNTSFCFLDIRSPGLGDTAMYLCATSRESIGTDTQYFGPGTRLTVL.

This chain joins TRBV29-1 and TRBJ1-2, with D possibly matching TRBD1 (6 bases). The CDR3 runs to 14 residues. V was trimmed by 7 bases and J by 0 bases, leaving 15 bases between them. In germline, CDR1 is SQVTM, CDR2 ANQGSEA. In nucleotides, the CDR3 is TGCAGCGCCGAGGGGGACCCCCCTAACTATGGCTACACCTTC. This translates into CSAEGDPPNYGYTF. Complete variable domain (other parts from reference TRBV29-1 and TRBJ1-2): SAVISQKPSRDICQRGTSLTIQCQVDSQVTMMFWYRQQPGQSLTLIATANQGSEATYESGFVIDKFPISRPNLTFSTLTVSNMSPEDSSIYLCSAEGDPPNYGYTFGSGTRLTVV.

The sample holds a few counts of this clone. Relative to the germline gene, one junction end is altered; a read error may explain this. In nucleotides, the CDR3 is TGTGCCGGCAGCTTAGAATCCGGGACAACTAACTATGGCTACACCTTC. Translation: CAGSLESGTTNYGYTF. This rearrangement joins TRBV7-6 to TRBJ1-2, with D maybe TRBD1 (6 bases). This CDR3 is 16 amino acids long. The germline gives CDR1 SGHVS, CDR2 FNYEAQ.

V gene TRBV30 combines with J gene TRBJ1-2; D remains ambiguous. Trimming removed 0 bases from V and 4 bases from J, with 18 bases in between. The germline CDR1 and CDR2 sequences are GTSNPN and SVGIG (reference sequence). This CDR3 comprises 16 residues. CDR3 nucleotides: TGTGCCTGGAGTGTAGGTTTCGGGTCTTTGGTCTATGGCTACACCTTC. This translates into CAWSVGFGSLVYGYTF.